Below, 26 T cell receptor beta chains from the same sample are listed, as sequenced in a study of cytomegalovirus exposure and HLA in healthy donors (dated by TCRdb to the late 2010s). The method was the immunoSEQ multiplex PCR assay. For the multiplex PCR, a mixture combining 60 forward primers for TCR Vbeta segments and 13 reverse primers for TCR Jbeta segments was used. As stored in TCRdb, this immuneACCESS dataset retains in-frame rearrangements with V and J assigned. A fraction of the clones does not appear; measured against another copy, unresolved V genes explain less than half of the discrepancy, and the remainder lacks a known reason. This sample holds 200,000 or so clones; roughly four fifths were observed only once. The top ten hold 0.22% of the sample. Material for sequencing was PBMCs. These receptors all stem from a girl aged 2 to 9 in good health and CMV-seronegative.

This sequence joins TRBV18 and TRBJ1-2, with TRBD1 identical over 7 bases. There are 14 residues in the CDR3. Germline CDR1 is KGHSH and CDR2 is LQKENI. J gave up 2 bases and V 5 bases, and 5 bases lay outside the gene matches. CDR3 region: CASSTQGFNYGYTF. CDR3 sequence (DNA): TGTGCCAGCTCAACACAGGGGTTCAACTATGGCTACACCTTC.

V gene TRBV9 combines with J gene TRBJ1-1, with 8 bases lining up with TRBD1. Germline lookup yields CDR1 SGDLS and CDR2 YYNGEE. Trimming cost V 0 bases and J 10 bases; bases outside gene matches: 2. CDR3 length equals 12 residues. The CDR3 here is CASSVGTGPAFF. The CDR3 bases are TGTGCCAGCAGCGTAGGGACAGGGCCAGCTTTCTTT.

The chain is built from TRBV4-2 and TRBJ1-2, with D possibly TRBD1 on 6 matching bases. The CDR3 length is 15 residues. V lost 0 bases and J lost 0, with 8 bases in between. Germline CDR1 reads LGHNA; CDR2 reads YNFKEQ. The chain's CDR3 is CASSQEGTSNYGYTF. CDR3 bases: TGTGCCAGCAGCCAAGAAGGGACATCTAACTATGGCTACACCTTC.

The chain is built from TRBV2 and TRBJ2-5, with D hard to call. This CDR3 is 14 amino acids long. Trimming cost V 8 bases and J 2 bases, with 15 bases left between them. The germline gives CDR1 SNHLY, CDR2 FYNNEI. The CDR3 nucleotides read TGTGCCAGCCATGATTTACAACCTCAAGAGACCCAGTACTTC. Protein product: CASHDLQPQETQYF.

This clone was detected only a few times. The chain has TRBV12-2 and TRBJ1-2; TRBD1 was called by the table and not checked on the DNA. TRBV12-2 is given as a pseudogene. This CDR3 is 15 amino acids long. CDR3 in DNA: TGTGCAAGTCGCTTAGGGCAGGGGGTAGAGAGTGGCTACACCTTC. This translates into CASRLGQGVESGYTF.

The chain has TRBV2 and TRBJ1-1, with D tentatively TRBD1 (6 bases). V lost 4 bases, J lost 4 bases, and 16 bases lay in between. The CDR3 has 15 residues. Germline loops: CDR1 SNHLY, CDR2 FYNNEI. The CDR3 nucleotides read TGTGCCAGCAGTGGGGGGCCCCAGGCTGTCACTGAAGCTTTCTTT. This encodes CASSGGPQAVTEAFF.

The chain employs TRBV10-2 and TRBJ1-4, with D perhaps matching TRBD1 (6 bases). Germline V gene data show CDR1 as WSHSY and CDR2 as SAAADI. Between the trimmed V and J ends, which lost 7 bases and 4 bases, there was a span of 13 bases. This CDR3 is built from 14 residues. The CDR3, as DNA: TGCGCCAGCACGGACAGCCATAATAATGAAAAACTGTTTTTT. The encoded protein is CASTDSHNNEKLFF.

Notes on this clone: Germline is not matched at one junction end, which may reflect a read error. The chain has TRBV4-2 and TRBJ2-7, with 12 positions matching TRBD2. There are 16 residues in the CDR3. Germline loops: CDR1 LGHNA, CDR2 YNFKEQ. The CDR3 bases are TGTGCCAACAGCCCGTTATGGACTAGCGGGGCGTACGAGCAGTACTTC. It encodes CANSPLWTSGAYEQYF.

This clone showed up just a few times. The rearrangement links TRBV19 to TRBJ2-2, with D perhaps matching TRBD2 (6 bases). Germline CDR1 and CDR2: LNHDA and SQIVND (reference sequence). The CDR3 runs to 16 residues. V was cut by 5 bases and J by 5 bases, with 18 bases left in between. In nucleotides, the CDR3 is TGTGCCAGTAGTTTGGGGTTCGGAGGGAAAACCGGGGAGCTGTTTTTT. Translation: CASSLGFGGKTGELFF. Using reference TRBV19 and TRBJ2-2 for the parts outside the CDR3, the full variable domain is DGGITQSPKYLFRKEGQNVTLSCEQNLNHDAMYWYRQDPGQGLRLIYYSQIVNDFQKGDIAEGYSVSREKKESFPLTVTSAQKNPTAFYLCASSLGFGGKTGELFFGEGSRLTVL.

CDR3 DNA: TGTGCCAGCAGCCAGAGGCGGCTAGCGGGAGCCAATGAGCAGTTCTTC. Its protein product is CASSQRRLAGANEQFF. The chain joins TRBV7-8 to TRBJ2-1; 10 bases map to TRBD2. V lost 5 bases and J lost 6; bases outside the gene matches: 10. Germline-derived CDR1 and CDR2 are SGHVS and FQNEAQ. The CDR3 is 16 amino acids.

The J gene is TRBJ2-5, the V gene TRBV15; 11 nucleotides agree with TRBD2. The J segment lost 4 bases and the V segment lost 5 bases, leaving 9 bases of the junction unmatched. Germline CDR1 and CDR2: LNHNV and YYDKDF (reference sequence). The CDR3 sequence is 16 residues long. CDR3 in DNA: TGTGCCACCAGCCCCCCGGGACTAGCGGTCGCAGAGACCCAGTACTTC. Translation gives CATSPPGLAVAETQYF.

The table lists this clone with a count of one. The chain uses TRBV2 and TRBJ1-2; 7 bases align to TRBD1. Germline CDR1 is SNHLY and CDR2 is FYNNEI. After removal of 4 bases from V and 4 bases from J, the junction contained 3 bases not matched to a gene. This CDR3 has 13 amino acids. This CDR3 is CASSGQGSYGYTF. The CDR3 region has the DNA TGTGCCAGCAGTGGACAGGGCTCCTATGGCTACACCTTC.

As regards this clone: The junction differs from germline at one of its ends, possibly a read error. The chain has TRBV7-9 and TRBJ2-1, with D perhaps TRBD2 (6 bases). The length of the CDR3 is 16 residues. The germline V gene has CDR1 SEHNR and CDR2 FQNEAQ (reference sequence). The CDR3 DNA sequence: TGTGCCAGCAGCCACATTCTAGCGACACGCGGGGATGAACAGTTCTTC. This codes for CASSHILATRGDEQFF.

The rearrangement joins TRBV30 to TRBJ1-1; D remains ambiguous. Per germline, CDR1 GTSNPN and CDR2 SVGIG (reference sequence). The CDR3 sequence is 11 residues long. With 3 bases removed from V and 4 bases from J, the gap between germline ends came to 6 bases. The CDR3 loop is CAWSSSTEAFF. For the CDR3, the DNA is TGTGCCTGGAGCTCCAGCACTGAAGCTTTCTTT.

In regard to this clone: The junction and the germline gene differ at one end; a read error may be behind it. The chain couples TRBV7-9 to TRBJ2-7; possibly TRBD1 for D (6 bases). CDR3 length equals 14 residues. The germline V gene has CDR1 SEHNR and CDR2 FQNEAQ (reference sequence). CDR3 in DNA: TGTTCCAGCAGCCAAATGGCAGGGGCCTACGAGCAGTACTTC. Its translation is CSSSQMAGAYEQYF. The full variable domain, with the rest looked up from reference TRBV7-9 and TRBJ2-7, is DTGVSQNPRHKITKRGQNVTFRCDPISEHNRLYWYRQTLGQGPEFLTYFQNEAQLEKSRLLSDRFSAERPKGSFSTLEIQRTEQGDSAMYLCSSSQMAGAYEQYFGPGTRLTVT.

The J gene is TRBJ1-3, the V gene TRBV27, with no clear D. This CDR3 contains 14 residues. Trimming took off 5 bases at V and 2 bases at J, with 10 bases between the two ends. The germline V gene has CDR1 MNHEY and CDR2 SMNVEV (reference sequence). The CDR3 region has the DNA TGTGCCAGCAGTCCCCGAGGGACTGGAAACACCATATATTTT. It specifies CASSPRGTGNTIYF.

The chain couples TRBV4-1 to TRBJ2-2; D gene uncertain. Germline CDR1 reads MGHRA; CDR2 reads YSYEKL. The CDR3 loop spans 15 amino acids. V lost 7 bases to trimming and J lost 7 bases, with 19 bases between them. In nucleotides, the CDR3 is TGCGCCAGCACCCCTCTAGAGAGAAGCATCGGGGAGCTGTTTTTT. Translation gives CASTPLERSIGELFF.

The chain is built from TRBV27 and TRBJ2-1, with D possibly TRBD2 on 7 matching bases. This CDR3 has 12 amino acids. Germline CDR1 is MNHEY and CDR2 is SMNVEV (reference sequence). Trimming removed 6 bases from V and 15 bases from J, with 18 bases in between. The DNA of the CDR3 is TGTGCCAGCAGCGAGGTGGGGGGGGGCCGGTTCTTC. This encodes CASSEVGGGRFF.

The chain has TRBV6-5 and TRBJ2-1; D remains unclear. The CDR3 covers 13 residues. Trimming took off 8 bases at V and 0 bases at J, with 8 bases between the two ends. Germline V gene sequence: CDR1 MNHEY, CDR2 SVGAGI. For the CDR3, the DNA is TGTGCCAGCGGCCTAGTCTCCTACAATGAGCAGTTCTTC. Amino acid sequence: CASGLVSYNEQFF.

The V and J genes are TRBV7-2 and TRBJ2-7; 8 positions agree with TRBD1. This CDR3 spans 15 amino acids. Germline loops: CDR1 SGHTA, CDR2 FQGNSA. V lost 0 bases, J lost 5 bases, and 6 bases stayed unmatched. CDR3 region: CASSLASGGHHEQYF. The CDR3 DNA is TGTGCCAGCAGCTTAGCTTCAGGGGGCCACCACGAGCAGTACTTC.

The chain employs TRBV7-9 and TRBJ2-5; 16 bases line up with TRBD2. Germline V CDR1 and CDR2: SEHNR, FQNEAQ (reference sequence). The V segment lost 5 bases and the J segment 4 bases; nucleotides outside the gene matches: 10. The CDR3 extends over 18 amino acids. The CDR3 is CASSQQGLAGGVGETQYF. CDR3 sequence (DNA): TGTGCCAGCAGCCAACAGGGACTAGCGGGGGGGGTCGGAGAGACCCAGTACTTC.

The chain carries TRBV5-4 and TRBJ2-7; 9 nucleotides align to TRBD1. Per germline, CDR1 SGHNT and CDR2 YYREEE (reference sequence). After removal of 0 bases from V and 2 bases from J, the junction contained 0 bases not matched to a gene. The CDR3 has 14 amino acids. CDR3 coding DNA: TGTGCCAGCAGCTTGGACAGGGGGCCCTACGAGCAGTACTTC. This codes for CASSLDRGPYEQYF. Using reference TRBV5-4 and TRBJ2-7 for the parts outside the CDR3, the full variable domain is ETGVTQSPTHLIKTRGQQVTLRCSSQSGHNTVSWYQQALGQGPQFIFQYYREEENGRGNFPPRFSGLQFPNYSSELNVNALELDDSALYLCASSLDRGPYEQYFGPGTRLTVT.

The chain carries TRBV6-1 and TRBJ1-2; D unclear. The ends were cut back, 7 bases at V and 6 bases at J, with 18 bases in the middle. The CDR3 runs to 14 residues. The germline V gene encodes CDR1 MNHNS and CDR2 SASEGT. CDR3 protein: CASTGKGRRDGYTF. In DNA form, the CDR3 reads TGTGCCAGCACTGGAAAGGGCCGGCGGGATGGCTACACCTTC.

The chain has TRBV5-1 and TRBJ2-5; tentatively, D is TRBD2 (5 bases). Trimming took off 4 bases at V and 3 bases at J, with 10 bases between the two ends. Germline CDR1 is SGHRS and CDR2 is YFSETQ. The CDR3 covers 13 residues. This CDR3 reads CASSKSGEETQYF. The CDR3 region has the DNA TGCGCCAGCAGCAAGTCCGGGGAAGAGACCCAGTACTTC.

J is TRBJ2-1 and V is TRBV27; the match to TRBD2 covers 9 bases. The CDR3 sequence is 15 residues long. Germline V gene sequence: CDR1 MNHEY, CDR2 SMNVEV (reference sequence). V trimming: 4 bases; J trimming: 9 bases; junction bases outside the gene matches: 10. CDR3 amino acids: CASSWGTSNVGEQFF. The CDR3 nucleotides are TGTGCCAGCAGTTGGGGGACTAGCAACGTTGGTGAGCAGTTCTTC.

J is TRBJ2-6 and V is TRBV19, with D tentatively TRBD2 (6 bases). The ends were cut back, 4 bases at V and 2 bases at J, with 12 bases in the middle. Germline V gene lookup returns CDR1 LNHDA and CDR2 SQIVND (reference sequence). This CDR3 is built from 16 residues. CDR3: CASSSGTPAGANVLTF. DNA for the CDR3: TGTGCCAGTAGTAGCGGGACTCCTGCTGGGGCCAACGTCCTGACTTTC. The full variable domain, its missing parts supplied by reference TRBV19 and TRBJ2-6, is DGGITQSPKYLFRKEGQNVTLSCEQNLNHDAMYWYRQDPGQGLRLIYYSQIVNDFQKGDIAEGYSVSREKKESFPLTVTSAQKNPTAFYLCASSSGTPAGANVLTFGAGSRLTVL.